One sample yielded the 27 T cell receptor beta chains listed below, sequenced in a study of control samples from healthy donors and cancer patients. Clones were read by immunoSEQ multiplex PCR, and TCRdb kept only the in-frame ones, dropping some. Of 70,000 to 85,000 clones in the sample, roughly 88% were seen once. The specimen sequenced was PBMCs. These receptors were obtained from a man aged 60 to 75 with head and neck cancer.

This clone was found once. V and J are TRBV10-2 and TRBJ2-5; D is possibly TRBD1 (5 bases). Germline lookup yields CDR1 WSHSY and CDR2 SAAADI. V lost 6 bases, J lost 4 bases, and 12 bases lay in between. The CDR3 loop spans 13 amino acids. CDR3 in amino acids: CASSAGLRETQYF. DNA for the CDR3: TGCGCCAGCAGCGCAGGGCTTAGAGAGACCCAGTACTTC.

This clone was counted between two and nine times. The chain carries TRBV2 and TRBJ1-6; D gene unclear. Germline values: CDR1 SNHLY, CDR2 FYNNEI. The CDR3 is 13 amino acids. Trimming cost V 1 base and J 7 bases, with 5 bases left between them. This chain's CDR3 is CASSEVANSPLHF. DNA for the CDR3: TGTGCCAGCAGTGAAGTGGCGAATTCACCCCTCCACTTT.

The chain recombines TRBV5-8 with TRBJ2-7; possibly TRBD1 for D (6 bases). Germline V gene data show CDR1 as SGHTS and CDR2 as YDEGEE. Trimming removed 6 bases from V and 0 bases from J, with 16 bases in between. This CDR3 has 15 residues. The CDR3 sequence: CASNQDSSVSYEQYF. The CDR3 nucleotides read TGTGCCAGCAACCAGGACAGTTCTGTCTCCTACGAGCAGTACTTC.

The chain couples TRBV10-1 to TRBJ2-7; D may correspond to TRBD1 or TRBD2 (6 bases each). The CDR3 totals 13 residues. V gave up 8 bases and J gave up 6 bases, with 17 bases separating them. Germline V gives CDR1 WNHNN, CDR2 SYGVQD (reference sequence). The CDR3 protein is CASGRQGIPEQYF. CDR3 sequence (DNA): TGCGCCAGCGGGAGGCAGGGGATTCCCGAGCAGTACTTC.

This clone was seen only once. The DNA for the CDR3 is TGTGCCTGGACCCGTGGGATATATGGCTACACCTTC. This codes for CAWTRGIYGYTF. The rearrangement uses TRBV30 and TRBJ1-2, with no clear D. This CDR3 has 12 residues. Per germline, CDR1 GTSNPN and CDR2 SVGIG (reference sequence). V lost 4 bases, J lost 5 bases, and 11 bases lay in between. The full variable domain, with the rest looked up from reference TRBV30 and TRBJ1-2, is SQTIHQWPATLVQPVGSPLSLECTVEGTSNPNLYWYRQAAGRGLQLLFYSVGIGQISSEVPQNLSASRPQDRQFILSSKKLLLSDSGFYLCAWTRGIYGYTFGSGTRLTVV.

V gene TRBV7-9 combines with J gene TRBJ2-3, with 9 bases matching TRBD2. The CDR3 covers 15 residues. V dropped 8 bases and J dropped 2; count of bases not matched to a gene: 8. Germline values: CDR1 SEHNR, CDR2 FQNEAQ (reference sequence). CDR3 protein: CASAYSGSPTDTQYF. For the CDR3, the DNA is TGTGCCAGCGCCTATAGCGGGAGCCCCACAGATACGCAGTATTTT.

This clone was seen only a few times. The V and J genes are TRBV19 and TRBJ1-1; D remains unclear. Trimming removed 5 bases at V and 3 bases at J, with 10 bases between. CDR3 size: 13 residues. Germline CDR1 is LNHDA and CDR2 is SQIVND (reference sequence). The CDR3 is CASSYKGDTEAFF. The CDR3 region has the DNA TGTGCCAGTAGTTACAAGGGAGACACTGAAGCTTTCTTT. Combining the CDR3 with reference TRBV19 and TRBJ1-1 gives the whole variable domain DGGITQSPKYLFRKEGQNVTLSCEQNLNHDAMYWYRQDPGQGLRLIYYSQIVNDFQKGDIAEGYSVSREKKESFPLTVTSAQKNPTAFYLCASSYKGDTEAFFGQGTRLTVV.

The rearrangement joins TRBV19 to TRBJ1-5, with D hard to call. Per germline, CDR1 LNHDA and CDR2 SQIVND (reference sequence). This CDR3 comprises 14 residues. Trimming took off 7 bases at V and 0 bases at J, with 10 bases between the two ends. CDR3 bases: TGTGCCAGTACCATCGGGAATAGCAATCAGCCCCAGCATTTT. Amino acid sequence: CASTIGNSNQPQHF.

This chain connects TRBV13 to TRBJ2-4; D is ambiguous. V was clipped by 2 bases and J by 2 bases, with 7 bases between them. Germline V gene lookup returns CDR1 PRHDT and CDR2 FYEKMQ (reference sequence). There are 14 residues in the CDR3. The CDR3 region is CASSLRRSKNIQYF. CDR3 DNA sequence: TGTGCCAGCAGCTTAAGGAGATCCAAAAACATTCAGTACTTC.

V and J are TRBV14 and TRBJ1-2; D perhaps matches TRBD1 (5 bases). With 4 bases removed from V and 6 bases from J, the gap between germline ends came to 18 bases. The germline V gene encodes CDR1 SGHDN and CDR2 FVKESK. The CDR3 is made up of 15 amino acids. CDR3 DNA sequence: TGTGCCAGCAGCCCCCAACGGCAGGGCTTAGATGGCTACACCTTC. This gives the protein CASSPQRQGLDGYTF.

The V call is TRBV7-8, the J call TRBJ2-1; 7 bases fit TRBD2. Germline V lookup: CDR1 SGHVS, CDR2 FQNEAQ. The V segment lost 7 bases and the J segment 1 base; nucleotides outside the gene matches: 4. The CDR3 totals 14 residues. In DNA form, the CDR3 reads TGTGCCAGCACTTTCGGGAGGTCCTACAATGAGCAGTTCTTC. Its translation is CASTFGRSYNEQFF.

CDR3 bases: TGTGCCAGCAGCCAAGACCCGGAGATGAACACTGAAGCTTTCTTT. This translates into CASSQDPEMNTEAFF. This rearrangement joins TRBV4-2 to TRBJ1-1; no definite D call. Germline loops: CDR1 LGHNA, CDR2 YNFKEQ. V was cut by 0 bases and J by 0 bases, with 8 bases left in between. The CDR3 is made up of 15 amino acids.

This rearrangement joins TRBV28 to TRBJ1-5; maybe TRBD1 (5 bases). From germline, CDR1 is MDHEN and CDR2 SYDVKM. This CDR3 is built from 18 residues. Trimming shortened V by 5 bases and J by 6 bases, and 26 bases separated the two germline ends. Written as DNA, the CDR3 is TGTGCCAGCAGTCCGGGCGGGCACGCGGGGCGAGGCGTTCAGCCCCAGCATTTT. The encoded protein is CASSPGGHAGRGVQPQHF.

The V and J genes are TRBV10-1 and TRBJ2-5; 9 nucleotides line up with TRBD1. Germline CDR1 reads WNHNN; CDR2 reads SYGVQD (reference sequence). The length of the CDR3 is 15 residues. V shed 4 bases and J 5 bases; nucleotides not matched to a gene: 8. The CDR3, as DNA: TGCGCCAGCAGTGCCGGGACAGGGTTAAGGGAGACCCAGTACTTC. Amino acid sequence: CASSAGTGLRETQYF.

The chain couples TRBV29-1 to TRBJ1-1; D is undetermined. Germline CDR1 reads SQVTM; CDR2 reads ANQGSEA. Trimming left V 4 bases short and J 6 bases short, with 12 bases between. The CDR3 has 12 residues. The CDR3 is CSVVAGSPEAFF. CDR3 coding DNA: TGCAGCGTTGTCGCGGGAAGTCCTGAAGCTTTCTTT.

This sequence joins TRBV10-3 and TRBJ2-2, with 9 bases lining up with TRBD2. The germline V gene encodes CDR1 ENHRY and CDR2 SYGVKD. V lost 8 bases and J lost 4; bases outside the gene matches: 8. The CDR3 sequence is 15 residues long. DNA of the CDR3: TGTGCCATCGGAGGGACTAGCCGCGGCACCGGGGAGCTGTTTTTT. Protein sequence: CAIGGTSRGTGELFF.

Here the CDR3 DNA reads TGTGCCAGCAGCCGGAGGATACCCGGGGCAGACAGGGGCTACACCTTC. Translation gives CASSRRIPGADRGYTF. The V gene is TRBV7-8, the J gene TRBJ1-2; perhaps TRBD1 as D (6 bases). Trimming stripped 5 bases from V and 8 bases from J, with 24 bases between. Per the germline V gene, CDR1 is SGHVS and CDR2 is FQNEAQ. This CDR3 has 16 amino acids.

The V and J genes are TRBV5-6 and TRBJ2-7; 7 nucleotides line up with TRBD1. Germline V gene data show CDR1 as SGHDT and CDR2 as YYEEEE. The CDR3 totals 14 residues. J was trimmed by 2 bases and V by 4 bases; bases with no gene match: 6. The CDR3 DNA sequence: TGTGCCAGCAGCAAACAGGGGCTGCCCTACGAGCAGTACTTC. As protein: CASSKQGLPYEQYF.

This rearrangement joins TRBV18 to TRBJ1-1; D gene ambiguous. The CDR3 runs 14 residues. With 0 bases removed from V and 3 bases from J, the gap between germline ends came to 8 bases. Germline V gene data show CDR1 as KGHSH and CDR2 as LQKENI. The DNA for the CDR3 is TGTGCCAGCTCACCACCTTATGGGGACACTGAAGCTTTCTTT. Its protein is CASSPPYGDTEAFF.

The rearrangement joins TRBV5-1 to TRBJ1-2; D not certain. V lost 0 bases and J lost 7, with 13 bases in between. CDR1 is SGHRS, CDR2 YFSETQ, per germline. The CDR3 loop spans 14 amino acids. CDR3 nucleotide sequence: TGCGCCAGCAGCTTGGTGGCGGAGCAGTTTGGCTACACCTTC. Translation gives CASSLVAEQFGYTF.

In its sample, this clone was seen once. This rearrangement joins TRBV7-2 to TRBJ2-7; TRBD2 matches 7 bases. J was trimmed by 7 bases and V by 0 bases; bases with no gene match: 6. CDR1 is SGHTA, CDR2 FQGNSA, per germline. This CDR3 region has 14 residues. CDR3 loop: CASSLAGGPREQYF. The CDR3 DNA is TGTGCCAGCAGCTTAGCGGGAGGGCCGAGAGAGCAGTACTTC.

The chain links TRBV5-1 to TRBJ2-5, with 10 bases fitting TRBD2. J was trimmed by 7 bases and V by 2 bases; bases with no gene match: 5. CDR1 and CDR2 from the germline V gene are SGHRS and YFSETQ. The CDR3 sequence is 14 residues long. The DNA of the CDR3 is TGCGCCAGCAGCTTTTCTAGCGGGAGAGGGACCCAGTACTTC. Translated: CASSFSSGRGTQYF.

The CDR3 DNA reads TGTGCCAGCAGTTTGGGGCAGGTTTATGGCTACACCTTC. This codes for CASSLGQVYGYTF. V and J are TRBV28 and TRBJ1-2; possible D gene TRBD1, 5 bases. The germline V and J ends were trimmed by 3 bases and 5 bases, with 10 bases remaining between them. Germline CDR1 is MDHEN and CDR2 is SYDVKM. The CDR3 has 13 amino acids.

This clone was counted between two and nine times. This chain connects TRBV6-5 to TRBJ2-7; no firm D call. CDR1 MNHEY and CDR2 SVGAGI come from the germline V gene. The ends were cut back, 0 bases at V and 2 bases at J, with 8 bases in the middle. The CDR3 totals 14 residues. The CDR3 DNA reads TGTGCCAGCAGTTACTCACGGGCGACCTACGAGCAGTACTTC. Residues: CASSYSRATYEQYF.

The chain recombines TRBV2 with TRBJ1-1; D is perhaps TRBD1 (5 bases). Germline V gene data show CDR1 as SNHLY and CDR2 as FYNNEI. The CDR3 consists of 14 residues. Between the trimmed V and J ends, which lost 3 bases and 1 base, there was a span of 9 bases. The CDR3 region is CASSESGRNTEAFF. For the CDR3, the DNA is TGTGCCAGCAGTGAGTCGGGACGGAACACTGAAGCTTTCTTT.

The chain recombines TRBV5-1 with TRBJ1-5, with D perhaps TRBD1 (6 bases). The V gene lost 0 bases and the J gene lost 5 bases, with 18 bases spanning the gap. Germline V gene lookup returns CDR1 SGHRS and CDR2 YFSETQ. CDR3 length: 17 amino acids. This chain's CDR3 is CASSLGVGRAGDQPQHF. In DNA form, the CDR3 reads TGCGCCAGCAGCTTGGGAGTGGGAAGGGCAGGGGATCAGCCCCAGCATTTT.

This clone was observed a few times. This chain uses TRBV6-6 with TRBJ1-1; D unresolved. The CDR3 totals 12 residues. Trimming shortened V by 4 bases and J by 3 bases, and 6 bases separated the two germline ends. Per germline, CDR1 MNHNY and CDR2 SVGAGI (reference sequence). This CDR3 is CASSSEYTEAFF. The CDR3 bases are TGTGCCAGCAGTTCAGAGTACACTGAAGCTTTCTTT.